This T cell receptor (beta chain) was identified during a study of cytomegalovirus exposure and HLA in healthy donors. Study conclusions and caveats: TCR beta chain V- and J-gene trimming was linked, in a later analysis, to a missense variant in DCLRE1C. By a later analysis, the bulk of CMV-associated TCR beta chains appeared HLA-restricted.

The CDR3 loop spans 15 amino acids. The junction had 9 bases not matched to a gene; V was cut back by 6 bases and J by 4 bases. CDR1 is MNHNY and CDR2 is SVGAGI in the germline V gene (reference sequence). The primer mix had 60 Vbeta and 13 Jbeta primers. As processed by the authors: An analysis that came later counted 73 million or so unique TCR beta chains, approximately 9.9 million shared. The method was immunoSEQ multiplex PCR; TCRdb's version includes in-frame clones alone and lacks a portion of them. V, J and clone size are taken as reported in that table, and D and trimming were inferred from the DNA itself. There are around 110,000 clones in the sample; approximately 73% occur only once, and 7.8% lies in the top ten. As to this clone: Its matching antigen is unknown.

The sequence was collected from a man aged 25 to 45 in good health and CMV-seronegative. The gene calls are TRBV6-6 and TRBJ2-7, with TRBD1 matching over 10 bases. The sample was PBMCs. CDR3 in amino acids: CASRAPGQGFYEQYF. The CDR3 coding sequence is TGTGCCAGCAGGGCTCCGGGACAGGGGTTTTACGAGCAGTACTTC.